The T cell receptor beta chain described here comes from a study of T cells in Graves' hyperthyroidism and ophthalmopathy (dated by TCRdb to about 2019). With regard to the full study: Peripheral blood was collected at initial diagnosis, before any treatment. To identify TCR V-J signatures that set the groups apart, the researchers used a discovery cohort of about a hundred patients, made up of under 50 with Graves' ophthalmopathy and 57 with stable Graves' hyperthyroidism. Prospective prediction of ophthalmopathy was tested in an independent validation cohort consisting of fewer than 20 hyperthyroidism patients and 15 or so patients who later progressed to ophthalmopathy. For training and testing, the 100 or so patients in the discovery cohort were randomly divided in a 7:3 ratio. The study also compared thyroid tissue and blood T-cell repertoires from about six Graves' hyperthyroidism patients. After sampling, hyperthyroidism patients received methimazole starting at 30 mg daily, and ophthalmopathy patients received high-dose intravenous methylprednisolone. TCR Vbeta CDR3 sequencing of some 140 peripheral blood samples (approximately 44 ophthalmopathy, some 75 hyperthyroidism and around 17 progressor patients) is reported in the paper.

The research as a whole found: During validation, the model predicted progression to ophthalmopathy a median of around 6 months ahead of onset, with almost 71% sensitivity and less than 85% specificity. No statistical method was used to fix the sample size in advance, and group allocation was not hidden from the investigators. Blood samples also contained most of the expanded thyroid clonotypes (frequency above 0.001), which suggests that blood repertoires may reflect thyroid immune responses. Ophthalmopathy was separated from stable hyperthyroidism by a 13 V-J signature model, with about 88% sensitivity and approximately 84% specificity obtained in cross-validation and 80%/75% obtained in testing.

The TCR beta CDR3 regions were amplified from RNA transcripts. The TCR CDR3 was subjected to a first round of RT-PCR using the HTBI primer set and the Qiagen OneStep RT-PCR kit. The libraries were constructed in a second round of multiplex PCR and then size-selected and purified. The libraries were sequenced on an Illumina HiSeq2000 using paired-end 100 bp reads. In the authors' own workflow: SOAPnuke was used to process the raw data, removing reads that contained adapters or uncalled bases, had a mean Phred below 15, or lacked an exact match to the constant primer or identifier. High-quality paired reads were merged with COPE v1.2.5, and unique nucleotide sequences were defined as clonotypes. MiTCR v1.1 was used to align clonotypes to the IMGT TRBV, TRBD and TRBJ reference segments. Analysis was restricted to V-J combinations with a frequency above 0.0001, which covered 99.2% of repertoires. The TCS score was defined as the ratio of F50 (clonal expansion) to E x V (chaos), calculated using BLOSUM62-based TCRdist between CDR3 peptides within each V-J. Welch's t-statistics and random forest reduced just over 500 V-J features to 13, which were used in a naive Bayes classifier (R e1071). TCRdb handled the public reads itself, with Q25 trimming in fastp and clone calling in MiXCR, and kept productive beta chains. Each CDR3 protein appears once, grouped with its most common genes and DNA. The V and J calls and clone size come from TCRdb's table, not from the authors' own analysis. For this sample there are approximately 640,000 distinct CDR3 sequences; 17% appear just once. The top ten hold less than 20% of the sample.

A patient counted as having stable Graves' hyperthyroidism if no progression to ophthalmopathy occurred over 18 months of follow-up. Hyperthyroidism patients were aged 18 to 65 years and newly diagnosed, with disease duration of less than 2 months. Patients with uncontrolled infections, other autoimmune diseases, pregnancy or lactation were excluded. Clinical symptoms, serum thyroxine and TRAb, thyroid ultrasound, and orbital computed tomography formed the basis for the diagnoses. PBMCs were separated from roughly 10 ml of fresh peripheral blood using Ficoll-Paque density gradient centrifugation. Total RNA was extracted using Trizol reagent, and RNA quality was assessed on an Agilent 2100 Bioanalyzer. Notes on this clonotype: This clone's antigen is unknown. Qualities for individual bases were not recorded, and no much larger clone is one base off.

Between the V and J ends, shortened by 4 bases and 6 bases respectively, the junction contains 7 bases. Spanning cysteine to phenylalanine, the CDR3 consists of 12 amino acids. Only the CDR3 portion is preserved as DNA: 36 bases, with reading frame beginning at the first base. Sequences SGHRS (CDR1) and YFSETQ (CDR2) are obtained from the germline V gene. Recombination linked TRBV5-1 to TRBJ2-2, with the D gene possibly TRBD1 or TRBD2, each one fitting 5 bases. Source material: blood. This TCR was recovered from a man aged 50-60 years with Graves' hyperthyroidism. The CDR3 loop reads CASSGDAGELFF. DNA sequence: TGCGCCAGCAGCGGGGACGCCGGGGAGCTGTTTTTT.